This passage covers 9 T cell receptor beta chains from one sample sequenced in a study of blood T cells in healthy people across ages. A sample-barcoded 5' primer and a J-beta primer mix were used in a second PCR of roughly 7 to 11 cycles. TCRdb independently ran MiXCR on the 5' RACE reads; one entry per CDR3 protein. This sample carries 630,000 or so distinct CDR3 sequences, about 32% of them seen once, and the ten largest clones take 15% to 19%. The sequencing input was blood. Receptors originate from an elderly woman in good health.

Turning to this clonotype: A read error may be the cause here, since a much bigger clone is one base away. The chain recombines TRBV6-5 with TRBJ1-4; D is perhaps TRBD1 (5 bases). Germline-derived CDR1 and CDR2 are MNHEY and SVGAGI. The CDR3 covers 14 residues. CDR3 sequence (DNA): TGTGCCAACAGTGCTGGGAGGGACGGTGAAAAACTGTTTTTT. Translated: CANSAGRDGEKLFF.

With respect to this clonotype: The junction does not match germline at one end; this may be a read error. The CDR3 region is CASGVGHSTGELFF. CDR3 bases: TGTGCCAGCGGCGTGGGACATAGCACCGGGGAGCTGTTTTTT. The genes are TRBV9 and TRBJ2-2, with a possible D match to TRBD1 (6 bases). Germline CDR1 is SGDLS and CDR2 is YYNGEE. The CDR3 runs to 14 residues.

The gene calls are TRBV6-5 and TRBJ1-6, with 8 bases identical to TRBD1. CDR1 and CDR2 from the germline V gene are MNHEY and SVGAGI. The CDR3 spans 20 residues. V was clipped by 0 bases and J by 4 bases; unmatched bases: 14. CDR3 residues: CASSYSTGASSKRYNSPLHF. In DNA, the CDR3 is TGTGCCAGCAGTTACTCGACAGGGGCGTCCTCCAAAAGATATAATTCACCCCTCCACTTT.

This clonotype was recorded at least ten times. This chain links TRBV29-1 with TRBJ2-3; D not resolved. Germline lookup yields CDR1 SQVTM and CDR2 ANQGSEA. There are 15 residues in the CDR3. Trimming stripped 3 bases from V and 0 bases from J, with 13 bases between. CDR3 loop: CSVEDAGPSTDTQYF. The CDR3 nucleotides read TGCAGCGTTGAGGATGCCGGGCCTAGCACAGATACGCAGTATTTT.

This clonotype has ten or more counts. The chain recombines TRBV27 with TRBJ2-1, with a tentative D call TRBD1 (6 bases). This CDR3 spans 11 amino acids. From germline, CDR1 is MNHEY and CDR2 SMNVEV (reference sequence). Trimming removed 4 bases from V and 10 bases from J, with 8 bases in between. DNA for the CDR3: TGTGCCAGCAGTTCGGGACACGAGCAGTTCTTC. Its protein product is CASSSGHEQFF.

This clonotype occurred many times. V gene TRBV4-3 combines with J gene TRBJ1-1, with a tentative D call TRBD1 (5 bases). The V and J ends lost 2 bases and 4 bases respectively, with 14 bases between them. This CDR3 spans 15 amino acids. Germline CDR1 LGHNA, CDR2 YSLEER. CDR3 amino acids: CASSQYWGRITEAFF. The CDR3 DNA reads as TGCGCCAGCAGCCAATATTGGGGACGGATCACTGAAGCTTTCTTT.

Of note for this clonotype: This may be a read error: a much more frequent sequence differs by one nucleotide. The CDR3 protein is CARRNRGYEQYF. CDR3 DNA sequence: TGTGCCCGGAGGAACAGGGGGTACGAGCAGTACTTC. The rearrangement links TRBV30 to TRBJ2-5; the match to TRBD1 covers 8 bases. The DNA end is more similar to TRBJ2-7, so the J call may be wrong. CDR3 length: 12 residues. Germline assignment: CDR1 GTSNPN and CDR2 SVGIG (reference sequence).

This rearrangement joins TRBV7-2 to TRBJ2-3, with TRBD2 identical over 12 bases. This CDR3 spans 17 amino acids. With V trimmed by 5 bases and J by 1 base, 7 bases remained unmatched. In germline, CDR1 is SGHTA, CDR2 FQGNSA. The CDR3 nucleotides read TGTGCCAGCAGCACGCTAGCGGGGGGGCTGGGCACAGATACGCAGTATTTT. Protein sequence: CASSTLAGGLGTDTQYF.

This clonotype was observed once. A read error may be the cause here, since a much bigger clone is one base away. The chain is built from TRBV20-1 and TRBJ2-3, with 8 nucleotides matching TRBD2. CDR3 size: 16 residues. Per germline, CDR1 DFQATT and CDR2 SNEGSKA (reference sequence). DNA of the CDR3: TGCGGTGCTAGAGGAATAGCGGGGCCTAGCACAGATACGCAGTATTTT. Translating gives CGARGIAGPSTDTQYF.